This T cell receptor beta chain came from a study of T cells in Graves' hyperthyroidism and ophthalmopathy. This CDR3 spans 13 amino acids. V dropped 9 bases and J dropped 5 bases, with 17 bases sitting between them. Germline CDR1 reads SGHDT; CDR2 reads YYEEEE. Note on this clonotype: What it recognizes is unknown.

Using RNA transcripts as the source, TCR beta CDR3 regions were amplified. Initially, a first-round RT-PCR of the TCR CDR3 employed the HTBI primer set. TCRdb itself ran the multiplex PCR reads through MiXCR, one entry per CDR3 protein. The profile shows around 570,000 distinct CDR3 sequences, about 20% of them singletons. Study observations and caveats: Appearing also in blood were most of the thyroid clonotypes expanded above 0.001.

Uncontrolled infection, other autoimmune disease, pregnancy or lactation disqualified patients from enrolment. For the diagnoses, clinical symptoms, serum thyroxine and TRAb, thyroid ultrasound and orbital computed tomography were used. The chain employs TRBV5-6 and TRBJ2-5; TRBD1 might be the D (6 bases). The receptor was isolated from a man aged 35 to 55 with Graves' ophthalmopathy. Sequenced material: blood. This chain's CDR3 is CATTWGHEETQYF. The CDR3 DNA sequence: TGTGCCACCACCTGGGGGCACGAGGAGACCCAGTACTTC.